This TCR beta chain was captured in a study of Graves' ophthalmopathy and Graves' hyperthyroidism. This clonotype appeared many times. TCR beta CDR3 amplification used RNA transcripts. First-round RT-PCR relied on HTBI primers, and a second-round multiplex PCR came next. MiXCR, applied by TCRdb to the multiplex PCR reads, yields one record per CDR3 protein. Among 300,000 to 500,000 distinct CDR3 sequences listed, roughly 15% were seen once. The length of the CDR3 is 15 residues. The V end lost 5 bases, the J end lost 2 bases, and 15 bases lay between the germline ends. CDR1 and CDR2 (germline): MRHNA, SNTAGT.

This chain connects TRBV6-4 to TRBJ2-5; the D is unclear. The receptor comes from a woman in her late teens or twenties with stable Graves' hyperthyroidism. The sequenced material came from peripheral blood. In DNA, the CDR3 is TGTGCCAGCAGTCCAACCGACTCGCTTCAAGAGACCCAGTACTTC. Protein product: CASSPTDSLQETQYF.